These 4 T cell receptor beta chains were sequenced from one sample in a study of vaccination and CD4 T cells after COVID-19 (dated by TCRdb to about 2022). The library was built by means of PCR. Sequencing instrument: Illumina iSeq 100. TCR sequencing of DNA from cultured CD4+ T cells used the Oncomine TCR Beta short-read assay at the Johns Hopkins FTIC core. The QIAamp micro DNA kit was used to extract genomic DNA from the cultured CD4+ T cells. TCRdb handled the public reads itself, with Q25 trimming in fastp and clone calling in MiXCR, and kept productive beta chains. Each entry is one CDR3 protein sequence, shown with its most common DNA and genes. In this sample the table shows about 9,300 distinct CDR3 sequences, less than 40% of which occur a single time. The ten largest clones add up to approximately 20% of the sample. No antigen has been identified for these receptors. The treatment or condition label, read with the paper, signifies: roughly nine-day PBMC culture with coronavirus spike peptide pools or control peptides (ViraFEST assay). CD4+ T cells from unexposed donors were collected before the COVID-19 pandemic (2011-2018).

The specimen sequenced was CD4+ T cells from blood, cultured in vitro. These receptor sequences come from a human donor in good health.

V is TRBV28 and J is TRBJ1-5; no definite D call. V lost 2 bases to trimming and J lost 6 bases, with 8 bases between them. Germline CDR1 MDHEN, CDR2 SYDVKM. This CDR3 contains 13 residues. The CDR3 nucleotides are TGTGCCAGCAGTTTAGGAGGGCCTCAGCCCCAGCATTTT. Residues: CASSLGGPQPQHF.

In its sample, this clonotype was seen a few times. V is TRBV6-2 or TRBV6-3 and J is TRBJ2-3; no definite D call. Germline V gene sequence: CDR1 MNHEY, CDR2 SVGEGT. The CDR3 is 12 residues long. Trimming left V 2 bases short and J 6 bases short, with 6 bases between. CDR3 sequence (DNA): TGTGCCAGCAGTTACGCTCTCGATACGCAGTATTTT. Translated: CASSYALDTQYF.

This clonotype occurred a few times. The chain has TRBV20-1 and TRBJ1-6; D is possibly TRBD1 (6 bases). This CDR3 is 11 amino acids long. V lost 7 bases and J lost 16, with 17 bases in between. CDR1 DFQATT and CDR2 SNEGSKA come from the germline V gene (reference sequence). The CDR3 DNA sequence: TGCAGTGGGGGGCAGGGTCCACTTCTCCACTTT. Encoded protein: CSGGQGPLLHF.

The V call is TRBV2, the J call TRBJ1-1, with a tentative D call TRBD1 (6 bases). Germline assignment: CDR1 SNHLY and CDR2 FYNNEI. V lost 8 bases, J lost 5 bases, and 18 bases lay in between. CDR3 length: 14 residues. The chain's CDR3 is CASASPGGGTEAFF. For the CDR3, the DNA is TGTGCCAGCGCATCCCCGGGAGGGGGTACTGAAGCTTTCTTT. Together with reference TRBV2 and TRBJ1-1, the CDR3 gives the full variable domain: EPEVTQTPSHQVTQMGQEVILRCVPISNHLYFYWYRQILGQKVEFLVSFYNNEISEKSEIFDDQFSVERPDGSNFTLKIRSTKLEDSAMYFCASASPGGGTEAFFGQGTRLTVV.